This T cell receptor beta chain was sequenced for a study of T cell changes during pregnancy in multiple sclerosis. Only in-frame clones appear in the TCRdb table, and some are missing; sequencing was by immunoSEQ multiplex PCR. The sample includes roughly 80,000 clones, just over 90% of them seen just once. Trimming stripped 1 base from V and 6 bases from J, with 11 bases between. Germline values: CDR1 SGHRS, CDR2 YFSETQ. This CDR3 comprises 13 residues. The sample was peripheral blood, taken after pregnancy. The sequence was obtained from a female donor in good health, enrolled as a control in a pregnancy study. This chain links TRBV5-1 with TRBJ2-7, with D perhaps matching TRBD2 (6 bases). The CDR3, as DNA: TGCGCCAGCAGCTTGTTCGGGGGAGCCGAGCAGTACTTC. Translated, it gives CASSLFGGAEQYF.